These 6 T cell receptor beta chains share one sample of origin, sequenced in a study of T cells after yellow fever vaccination. Each CDR3 protein gets one entry after TCRdb re-called the 5' RACE reads with MiXCR. The data contain around 160,000 distinct CDR3 sequences, about 7% of them singletons. The source was CD4+ T cells sorted from PBMCs, collected more than 4 days after the first yellow fever vaccination. These receptors all come from a man aged 18-30 years who received the YFV17D yellow fever vaccine.

The chain has TRBV7-3 and TRBJ2-2; D uncertain. V lost 7 bases and J lost 1, with 10 bases in between. CDR1 SGHTA and CDR2 FQGTGA come from the germline V gene. The CDR3 consists of 14 residues. CDR3 sequence (DNA): TGTGCCAGCATGTTCGCAGGGAACACCGGGGAGCTGTTTTTT. This sequence encodes CASMFAGNTGELFF. The full variable domain, its missing parts supplied by reference TRBV7-3 and TRBJ2-2, is GAGVSQTPSNKVTEKGKYVELRCDPISGHTALYWYRQSLGQGPEFLIYFQGTGAADDSGLPNDRFFAVRPEGSVSTLKIQRTERGDSAVYLCASMFAGNTGELFFGEGSRLTVL.

This clonotype was counted at least ten times. This chain links TRBV5-5 with TRBJ2-4; a weak D match, TRBD1 (6 bases). Between the trimmed V and J ends, which lost 0 bases and 0 bases, there was a span of 13 bases. Germline lookup yields CDR1 SGHKS and CDR2 YYEKEE (reference sequence). The CDR3 runs to 17 residues. As DNA, the CDR3 is TGTGCCAGCAGCTTGGGTTGGACAGCACTAGCCAAAAACATTCAGTACTTC. Protein product: CASSLGWTALAKNIQYF.

The sample holds a few counts of this clonotype. This chain links TRBV4-3 with TRBJ1-2, with 7 bases matching TRBD1. This CDR3 comprises 14 residues. CDR1 and CDR2 (germline): LGHNA, YSLEER. Trimming took 2 bases from V and 4 from J; bases not matched to a gene: 4. The CDR3 DNA reads as TGCGCCAGCAGCCAATCTAGGACAGGCTATGGCTACACCTTC. Its protein is CASSQSRTGYGYTF.

The chain couples TRBV12-3 or TRBV12-4 to TRBJ1-4; unclear D gene. CDR3 length: 14 residues. Trimming took 3 bases from V and 6 from J, leaving 11 bases between them. The CDR3 coding sequence is TGTGCCAGCAGTTTGACCGACCTGGATGAAAAACTGTTTTTT. Residues: CASSLTDLDEKLFF.

Many counts were recorded for this clonotype. V usage is TRBV5-1 and J usage is TRBJ2-7; a possible D gene is TRBD1 (6 bases). This CDR3 comprises 13 residues. The V end lost 4 bases, the J end lost 8 bases, and 16 bases lay between the germline ends. Germline-derived CDR1 and CDR2 are SGHRS and YFSETQ. CDR3 nucleotides: TGCGCCAGCAGCCTCGGCCCAGGGGAGAAGCAGTACGTC. This encodes CASSLGPGEKQYV.

This clonotype was seen at least ten times. The rearrangement joins TRBV20-1 to TRBJ1-2; D gene ambiguous. CDR3 length: 12 residues. The V end was cut by 4 bases, the J end by 4 bases, with 10 bases between. Germline lookup yields CDR1 DFQATT and CDR2 SNEGSKA (reference sequence). The CDR3, as DNA: TGCAGTGCTACCGACACACCCTATGGCTACACCTTC. Its protein is CSATDTPYGYTF.